This TCR beta chain was found in a study of human T cells and chemical hapten exposure. Study context: Upper back patch tests used 0.01% DPC, scored after 6 days.

Via MiXCR, TCRdb re-called the RACE reads, giving one row per CDR3 protein. The sample contains under 75,000 distinct CDR3 sequences, around 10% of which appear only once. This clonotype was seen at least ten times. Time point: patch test 3, about 24 weeks after DPC sensitization. Regarding treatment: therapeutic diphenylcyclopropenone sensitization with weekly scalp DPC. Ahead of each patch test application, blood was drawn. Suited to DPC and affected by alopecia, the donors ranged from 18 to 70 years old. The CDR3 has 15 residues. Trimming removed 3 bases at V and 6 bases at J, with 16 bases between. The germline gives CDR1 SGHTA, CDR2 FQGNSA.

This sequence joins TRBV7-2 and TRBJ2-3, with D possibly being TRBD1 (5 bases). Here the sequenced sample was whole blood, taken in connection with sensitization to the hapten diphenylcyclopropenone (DPC). The TCR comes from a woman between 45 and 60 years old with alopecia areata. Some clones in this sample may be carry-over from other donors' samples. CDR3 residues: CASSFTDIVRDTQYF. DNA of the CDR3: TGTGCCAGCAGCTTCACGGACATTGTCAGGGATACGCAGTATTTT.